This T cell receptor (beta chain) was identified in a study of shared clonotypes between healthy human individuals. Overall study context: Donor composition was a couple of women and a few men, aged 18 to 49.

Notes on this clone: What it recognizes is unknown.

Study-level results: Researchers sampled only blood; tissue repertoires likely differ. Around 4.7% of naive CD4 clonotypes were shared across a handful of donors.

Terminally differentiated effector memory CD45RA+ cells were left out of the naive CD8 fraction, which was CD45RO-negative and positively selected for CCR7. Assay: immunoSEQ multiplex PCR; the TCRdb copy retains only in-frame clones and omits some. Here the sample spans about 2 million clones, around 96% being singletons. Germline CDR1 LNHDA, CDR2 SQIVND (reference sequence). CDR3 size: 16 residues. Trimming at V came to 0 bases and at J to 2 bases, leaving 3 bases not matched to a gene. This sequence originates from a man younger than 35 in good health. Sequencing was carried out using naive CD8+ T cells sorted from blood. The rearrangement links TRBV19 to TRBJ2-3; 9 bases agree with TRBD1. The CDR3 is CASSIEGTGTTDTQYF. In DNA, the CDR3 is TGTGCCAGTAGTATAGAGGGGACAGGGACCACAGATACGCAGTATTTT. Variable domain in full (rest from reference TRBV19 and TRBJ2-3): DGGITQSPKYLFRKEGQNVTLSCEQNLNHDAMYWYRQDPGQGLRLIYYSQIVNDFQKGDIAEGYSVSREKKESFPLTVTSAQKNPTAFYLCASSIEGTGTTDTQYFGPGTRLTVL.